This T cell receptor (beta chain) emerged from a study of control samples from healthy donors and cancer patients. Sequencing used immunoSEQ multiplex PCR; TCRdb keeps in-frame clones, though not all of them. The table lists approximately 150,000 clones, approximately 90% of them singletons. This clone appeared once. Germline V gene sequence: CDR1 KGHSH, CDR2 LQKENI. J lost 1 base, V lost 1 base, and 8 bases had no gene match. The CDR3 covers 19 residues. This receptor was obtained from a woman aged 25 to 45 in good health. The sequencing input was blood. The genes are TRBV18 and TRBJ2-6; 9 nucleotides match TRBD1. CDR3 residues: CASSPRVGQGSSGANVLTF. The CDR3 nucleotides are TGTGCCAGCTCACCACGTGTGGGACAGGGATCTTCTGGGGCCAACGTCCTGACTTTC.